One and the same sample provided the 20 T cell receptor beta chains below, sequenced in a study of T-cell reconstitution after alpha-beta-depleted transplantation in children. For TCRbeta, the library was prepared with unique molecular identifiers. One entry per CDR3 protein, called by TCRdb with MiXCR from the PCR reads. The profile shows roughly 420,000 distinct CDR3 sequences, roughly 16% of them singletons. This material consisted of PBMCs, mostly from graft donor cells, taken 360 days after TCRalphabeta/CD19-depleted stem cell transplant. The receptors stem from a boy younger than two who had a stem cell transplant for Wiskott-Aldrich syndrome, so the T cells may come from the graft donor.

The genes are TRBV21-1 and TRBJ2-1; the listed D gene, TRBD1, was not tested against the DNA. TRBV21-1 is annotated as a pseudogene. This CDR3 spans 14 amino acids. The CDR3 spells CASSREPPEDAQFF. CDR3 bases: TGTGCCAGCAGCAGGGAGCCCCCAGAGGATGCGCAGTTCTTC.

This clonotype was counted a few times. The rearrangement uses TRBV5-1 and TRBJ2-3, with D possibly being TRBD1 or TRBD2 (5 bases each). V shed 4 bases and J shed 2 bases, with 14 bases lying between them. The CDR3 has 15 amino acids. CDR1 SGHRS and CDR2 YFSETQ come from the germline V gene. The CDR3 sequence: CASSLPGTPTDTQYF. The CDR3 coding sequence is TGCGCCAGCAGCCTACCCGGGACCCCCACAGATACGCAGTATTTT.

The chain uses TRBV2 and TRBJ2-1, with D possibly TRBD1 on 6 matching bases. Germline assignment: CDR1 SNHLY and CDR2 FYNNEI. The ends were cut back, 8 bases at V and 6 bases at J, with 17 bases in the middle. The CDR3 contains 14 residues. The CDR3 protein is CASGTLGQSNEQFF. The CDR3 DNA reads as TGTGCCAGCGGGACGCTCGGACAGTCCAATGAGCAGTTCTTC. The whole variable domain, filled in from reference TRBV2 and TRBJ2-1, reads EPEVTQTPSHQVTQMGQEVILRCVPISNHLYFYWYRQILGQKVEFLVSFYNNEISEKSEIFDDQFSVERPDGSNFTLKIRSTKLEDSAMYFCASGTLGQSNEQFFGPGTRLTVL.

This chain links TRBV29-1 with TRBJ2-7; 8 bases are a match to TRBD2. The CDR3 is 13 residues long. V trimming: 4 bases; J trimming: 2 bases; junction bases outside the gene matches: 4. Germline V lookup: CDR1 SQVTM, CDR2 ANQGSEA. CDR3 sequence: CSVGAGLAYEQYF. The CDR3 DNA sequence: TGCAGCGTTGGGGCGGGACTAGCCTACGAGCAGTACTTC.

This clonotype came up a few times. The chain recombines TRBV27 with TRBJ2-5; D remains unclear. Trimming pared 6 bases from V and 2 bases from J, leaving 10 bases between. The CDR3 extends over 13 amino acids. Germline-derived CDR1 and CDR2 are MNHEY and SMNVEV (reference sequence). The DNA for the CDR3 is TGTGCCAGCAGAAACGGAGTACAAGAGACCCAGTACTTC. Translating it yields CASRNGVQETQYF.

This clonotype has just a few counts. The limits of the CDR3 on the DNA are not certain, so only TCRdb's listed CDR3 is given. The chain employs TRBV29-1 and TRBJ2-5; TRBD1 reflects the table's D call only, with no check against the DNA. Germline V lookup: CDR1 SQVTM, CDR2 ANQGSEA. The CDR3 totals 14 residues, both ends included. CDR3 amino acids: CSVGPGPIMETQYF.

This clonotype was observed a few times. This sequence joins TRBV7-6 and TRBJ2-5, with 9 bases matching TRBD2. V was pared by 3 bases and J by 6 bases, with 8 bases of the junction left unmatched. Germline CDR1 reads SGHVS; CDR2 reads FNYEAQ. The CDR3 consists of 15 residues. As DNA, the CDR3 is TGTGCCAGCAGCTTCGGGGCGGGGGGGCAGAAGACCCAGTACTTC. Translation: CASSFGAGGQKTQYF.

This clonotype has at least ten counts. The gene calls are TRBV18 and TRBJ2-2; D unresolved. Germline V gene lookup returns CDR1 KGHSH and CDR2 LQKENI. The V and J ends lost 3 bases and 0 bases respectively, with 5 bases between them. This CDR3 region has 14 residues. CDR3 sequence reads: CASSPPPNTGELFF. CDR3 sequence (DNA): TGTGCCAGCTCACCGCCACCGAACACCGGGGAGCTGTTTTTT.

The gene calls are TRBV18 and TRBJ2-1; 9 nucleotides agree with TRBD2. Germline V lookup: CDR1 KGHSH, CDR2 LQKENI. The CDR3 runs 12 residues. With V trimmed by 6 bases and J by 9 bases, 3 bases remained unmatched. The CDR3 loop reads CASSISGGEQFF. CDR3 in DNA: TGTGCCAGCTCGATTAGCGGGGGTGAGCAGTTCTTC. The whole variable domain, remainder taken from reference TRBV18 and TRBJ2-1, is NAGVMQNPRHLVRRRGQEARLRCSPMKGHSHVYWYRQLPEEGLKFMVYLQKENIIDESGMPKERFSAEFPKEGPSILRIQQVVRGDSAAYFCASSISGGEQFFGPGTRLTVL.

The rearrangement links TRBV7-2 to TRBJ2-4, with a weak D call TRBD2 (5 bases). In germline, CDR1 is SGHTA, CDR2 FQGNSA. The CDR3 length is 15 residues. V dropped 1 base and J dropped 3 bases, with 10 bases sitting between them. In DNA, the CDR3 is TGTGCCAGCAGCTTAGGAGGGAAAGGCAAAAACATTCAGTACTTC. Amino acid sequence: CASSLGGKGKNIQYF.

In its sample, this clonotype was seen a few times. This CDR3 is CASSLYRTQDTQYF. The DNA for the CDR3 is TGCGCCAGCAGCTTGTACCGGACCCAGGATACGCAGTATTTT. This chain joins TRBV5-1 and TRBJ2-3; D is unclear. This CDR3 is built from 14 residues. Germline V lookup: CDR1 SGHRS, CDR2 YFSETQ. V lost 1 base, J lost 6 bases, and 12 bases lay in between.

The chain couples TRBV20-1 to TRBJ2-3, with 8 bases fitting TRBD2. The CDR3 has 14 residues. After removal of 3 bases from V and 4 bases from J, the junction contained 6 bases not matched to a gene. Germline assignment: CDR1 DFQATT and CDR2 SNEGSKA (reference sequence). DNA for the CDR3: TGCAGTGCTAGCCCCCCAGCGGGAGCAGATACGCAGTATTTT. Amino acid sequence: CSASPPAGADTQYF.

This clonotype was recorded at least ten times. The chain recombines TRBV6-5 with TRBJ2-2; unclear D gene. Trimming stripped 5 bases from V and 6 bases from J, with 7 bases between. Germline loops: CDR1 MNHEY, CDR2 SVGAGI. The CDR3 runs 12 residues. The CDR3 region has the DNA TGTGCCAGCAGTCCCCGGTCCGGGGAGCTGTTTTTT. Encoded protein: CASSPRSGELFF.

The chain has TRBV6-6 and TRBJ2-5; D call uncertain. V was cut by 3 bases and J by 4 bases, with 6 bases left in between. The length of the CDR3 is 12 residues. Germline V gene lookup returns CDR1 MNHNY and CDR2 SVGAGI (reference sequence). The DNA for the CDR3 is TGTGCCAGCAGTTATCCGTTAGAGACCCAGTACTTC. Translating it yields CASSYPLETQYF.

This clonotype was seen at least ten times. CDR3 DNA sequence: TGTGCCAGCAGTTTGACTGGGACAGGGGCCAATGAGCAGTTCTTC. Encoded protein: CASSLTGTGANEQFF. The rearrangement links TRBV12-3 or TRBV12-4 to TRBJ2-1, with 10 nucleotides matching TRBD1. V dropped 3 bases and J dropped 6; count of bases not matched to a gene: 5. The CDR3 loop spans 15 amino acids.

The rearrangement links TRBV12-3 or TRBV12-4 to TRBJ2-1; no clear D. Trimming took 2 bases from V and 6 from J, leaving 11 bases between them. The CDR3 sequence is 14 residues long. The DNA for the CDR3 is TGTGCCAGCAGTTTAAGTCGTTTGGGCAATGAGCAGTTCTTC. Its translation: CASSLSRLGNEQFF.

This clonotype was counted only a few times. This chain's CDR3 is CASSLLSDSYNEQFF. DNA for the CDR3: TGCGCCAGCAGCTTGCTGTCGGACTCCTACAATGAGCAGTTCTTC. The chain combines TRBV5-1 with TRBJ2-1; D gene unclear. Per the germline V gene, CDR1 is SGHRS and CDR2 is YFSETQ. The ends were cut back, 1 base at V and 0 bases at J, with 8 bases in the middle. The CDR3 is 15 residues long. Complete variable domain (other parts from reference TRBV5-1 and TRBJ2-1): KAGVTQTPRYLIKTRGQQVTLSCSPISGHRSVSWYQQTPGQGLQFLFEYFSETQRNKGNFPGRFSGRQFSNSRSEMNVSTLELGDSALYLCASSLLSDSYNEQFFGPGTRLTVL.

The chain recombines TRBV20-1 with TRBJ2-7; D call uncertain. This CDR3 spans 13 amino acids. V dropped 4 bases and J dropped 3 bases, with 13 bases sitting between them. In germline, CDR1 is DFQATT, CDR2 SNEGSKA (reference sequence). The CDR3, as DNA: TGCAGTGCTATCCCCGGGCCGGTCTACGAGCAGTACTTC. Translation: CSAIPGPVYEQYF.

This clonotype was counted only a few times. The chain is built from TRBV5-1 and TRBJ1-6; 8 bases fit TRBD1. Unmatched junction bases numbered 12, after V lost 0 bases and J lost 13 bases. The CDR3 consists of 16 residues. Germline V CDR1 and CDR2: SGHRS, YFSETQ. CDR3 DNA: TGCGCCAGCAGCTTGGTCTCCGGGACAGGCCTCCTTCCCCTCCACTTT. Translating it yields CASSLVSGTGLLPLHF. The full variable domain, its missing parts supplied by reference TRBV5-1 and TRBJ1-6, is KAGVTQTPRYLIKTRGQQVTLSCSPISGHRSVSWYQQTPGQGLQFLFEYFSETQRNKGNFPGRFSGRQFSNSRSEMNVSTLELGDSALYLCASSLVSGTGLLPLHFGNGTRLTVT.

This clonotype has just a few counts. J is TRBJ2-7 and V is TRBV10-3; the D gene is possibly TRBD1 (5 bases). The V end lost 4 bases, the J end lost 2 bases, and 18 bases lay between the germline ends. The CDR3 runs to 16 residues. CDR1 is ENHRY, CDR2 SYGVKD, per germline. Written as DNA, the CDR3 is TGTGCCATCAGTGGCGATCTTGGGGCAGGGACCTACGAGCAGTACTTC. Its translation is CAISGDLGAGTYEQYF.